The rows below give T cell receptor beta chains drawn from one sample of a study of metastatic and nonmetastatic thyroid tumors. From the PCR reads, TCRdb re-called clones with MiXCR. The repertoire holds tens of thousands of clones, under 15% seen once, with around 9% in the top ten. What was sequenced was tumor tissue. Source of these receptors: a female donor with papillary thyroid cancer or a benign thyroid nodule (not recorded which). Some clones in this sample may be carry-over from other donors' samples. The CDR3 runs from the conserved cysteine through the conserved F or W. Each record gives: J gene, V gene, clone size, D gene, CDR3 DNA, CDR3 protein. The D gene is left open where the match is weak. Rows may omit the clone size; those that give it use once, few, many or a size class.

j_gene: TRBJ1-3; v_gene: TRBV20-1; abundance: few; d_gene: TRBD1; CDR3nt: TGCAGTGCTCGGCCGGGACAGGGGGTAAGAGGAAACACCATATATTTT; CDR3aa: CSARPGQGVRGNTIYF
j_gene: TRBJ2-3; v_gene: TRBV11-1; abundance: .; d_gene: TRBD2; CDR3nt: TGTGCCAGCAGCCCCCTCGGTACTAGCGGGATAACAGATACGCGGTATTTT; CDR3aa: CASSPLGTSGITDTRYF
j_gene: TRBJ1-6; v_gene: TRBV28; abundance: many; d_gene: TRBD1; CDR3nt: TGTGCCAGCAACGGCAGGGGGCACGATTCACCCCTCCACTTT; CDR3aa: CASNGRGHDSPLHF
j_gene: TRBJ2-5; v_gene: TRBV28; abundance: many; d_gene: TRBD2; CDR3nt: TGTGCCAGCAGTTTATTGACTAGCGGGAGTCTTCAAGAGACCCAGTACTTC; CDR3aa: CASSLLTSGSLQETQYF
j_gene: TRBJ2-2; v_gene: TRBV3-1; abundance: few; d_gene: .; CDR3nt: TGTGCTAGCAGCCAAGATTTTCTAAGGGGCCGGGAGCTGTTTTTT; CDR3aa: CASSQDFLRGRELFF
j_gene: TRBJ2-5; v_gene: TRBV5-4; abundance: many; d_gene: .; CDR3nt: TGTGCCAGCAGCTTCGGCCAGGGTGGAGAGACCCAGTACTTC; CDR3aa: CASSFGQGGETQYF
j_gene: TRBJ2-1; v_gene: TRBV27; abundance: many; d_gene: .; CDR3nt: TGTGCCAGCAGGCAGCTGGGCTACAATGAGCAGTTCTTC; CDR3aa: CASRQLGYNEQFF
j_gene: TRBJ1-3; v_gene: TRBV3-1; abundance: many; d_gene: .; CDR3nt: TGTGCCAGCAGCTCTCGCAACACCATATATTTT; CDR3aa: CASSSRNTIYF
j_gene: TRBJ2-7; v_gene: TRBV2; abundance: many; d_gene: TRBD2; CDR3nt: TGTGCCAGCAGTTCACCCCCCGGGACTAGCGGGAGCTGGTACGAGCAGTACTTC; CDR3aa: CASSSPPGTSGSWYEQYF
j_gene: TRBJ2-1; v_gene: TRBV9; abundance: .; d_gene: .; CDR3nt: TGTGCCAGCAGCGCTGGGACTCACTCCTACAATGAGCAGTTCTTC; CDR3aa: CASSAGTHSYNEQFF
j_gene: TRBJ1-1; v_gene: TRBV6-1; abundance: many; d_gene: .; CDR3nt: TGTGCCAGCAAACCGGGACCGTTGAACACTGAAGCTTTCTTT; CDR3aa: CASKPGPLNTEAFF
j_gene: TRBJ2-1; v_gene: TRBV12-3/TRBV12-4; abundance: many; d_gene: TRBD2; CDR3nt: TGTGCCAGCAGTTTAGCGCGCGGGAGATCCTACAATGAGCAGTTCTTC; CDR3aa: CASSLARGRSYNEQFF
j_gene: TRBJ2-5; v_gene: TRBV6-1; abundance: many; d_gene: .; CDR3nt: TGTGCCAGCAGTGATACGCTGGGACAACAAGAGACCCAGTACTTC; CDR3aa: CASSDTLGQQETQYF
j_gene: TRBJ1-5; v_gene: TRBV5-6; abundance: .; d_gene: .; CDR3nt: TGTGCCAGCAGCTTGAAGCCAGGGCTAAATCAGCCCCAGCATTTT; CDR3aa: CASSLKPGLNQPQHF
j_gene: TRBJ1-3; v_gene: TRBV5-5; abundance: .; d_gene: .; CDR3nt: TGTGCCAGCAGCTTGGGAGGCACTGGAAACACCATATATTTT; CDR3aa: CASSLGGTGNTIYF
j_gene: TRBJ2-1; v_gene: TRBV27; abundance: few; d_gene: TRBD2; CDR3nt: TGTGCCAGCAGTTTACGTGCTAGCGGGAGGCCCGCTAATGAGCAGTTCTTC; CDR3aa: CASSLRASGRPANEQFF
j_gene: TRBJ2-1; v_gene: TRBV4-2; abundance: few; d_gene: TRBD2; CDR3nt: TGTGCCAGCAGCCAAGCCCACACTAGCGGGACCACCTACAATGAGCAGTTCTTC; CDR3aa: CASSQAHTSGTTYNEQFF
j_gene: TRBJ2-3; v_gene: TRBV5-1; abundance: few; d_gene: TRBD2; CDR3nt: TGCGCCAGCAGTTTCCCCGGACTAGCGGAAACTATAGATACGCAGTATTTT; CDR3aa: CASSFPGLAETIDTQYF
j_gene: TRBJ1-1; v_gene: TRBV29-1; abundance: few; d_gene: .; CDR3nt: TGCAGCGTTTACTCAGGCGAGGGGGACACTGAAGCTTTCTTT; CDR3aa: CSVYSGEGDTEAFF
j_gene: TRBJ2-2; v_gene: TRBV5-1; abundance: .; d_gene: TRBD2; CDR3nt: TGCGCCAGCAGCTTGAGTAGTAGCGGGGGATCTACGGAGCTGTTTTTT; CDR3aa: CASSLSSSGGSTELFF
j_gene: TRBJ2-6; v_gene: TRBV15; abundance: many; d_gene: .; CDR3nt: TGTGCCACCAGCTCCGCAATCTCTGGGGCCAACGTCCTGACTTTC; CDR3aa: CATSSAISGANVLTF
j_gene: TRBJ1-5; v_gene: TRBV5-1; abundance: many; d_gene: .; CDR3nt: TGCGCCAGCAGCTTGGGAGGGGATCAGCCCCAGCATTTT; CDR3aa: CASSLGGDQPQHF
j_gene: TRBJ2-7; v_gene: TRBV7-6; abundance: many; d_gene: .; CDR3nt: TGTGCCAGCAGCTCAATACCGCCCCTCCGAGCTAGATCCTACGAGCAGTACTTC; CDR3aa: CASSSIPPLRARSYEQYF
j_gene: TRBJ2-1; v_gene: TRBV6-5; abundance: many; d_gene: TRBD1; CDR3nt: TGTGCCAGCAGTCTGCGACAGGGGACGAGCTCCTACAATGAGCAGTTCTTC; CDR3aa: CASSLRQGTSSYNEQFF
j_gene: TRBJ1-2; v_gene: TRBV2; abundance: many; d_gene: .; CDR3nt: TGTGCCAGCAGTGAAGCGCGGTTAGGCTATGGCTACACCTTC; CDR3aa: CASSEARLGYGYTF
j_gene: TRBJ1-2; v_gene: TRBV18; abundance: many; d_gene: .; CDR3nt: TGTGCCAGCTCACCAGCCAGTGATGGCTACACCTTC; CDR3aa: CASSPASDGYTF
j_gene: TRBJ2-7; v_gene: TRBV2; abundance: many; d_gene: TRBD1; CDR3nt: TGTGCCAGCAGTAGGACAGGGTCCTGCTTC; CDR3aa: CASSRTGSCF
j_gene: TRBJ1-3; v_gene: TRBV6-1; abundance: medium-sized; d_gene: TRBD1; CDR3nt: TGTGCCAGCAGTGCCTGGGGACAGGCCGACTCTGGAAACACCATATATTTT; CDR3aa: CASSAWGQADSGNTIYF
j_gene: TRBJ1-2; v_gene: TRBV7-9; abundance: many; d_gene: TRBD1; CDR3nt: TGTGCCAGCAGCTTAGACAGGGGGCATCGTGGCTACACCTTC; CDR3aa: CASSLDRGHRGYTF
j_gene: TRBJ2-1; v_gene: TRBV2; abundance: many; d_gene: TRBD2; CDR3nt: TGTGCCAGCAGTGGGGCTAGCGGGACCATGGGTGAGCAGTTCTTC; CDR3aa: CASSGASGTMGEQFF
j_gene: TRBJ2-3; v_gene: TRBV13; abundance: many; d_gene: .; CDR3nt: TGTGCCAGCAGCTATTACACAGATACGCAGTATTTT; CDR3aa: CASSYYTDTQYF
j_gene: TRBJ2-2; v_gene: TRBV20-1; abundance: many; d_gene: .; CDR3nt: TGCAGTGCTGCTCCAGTTGACAGGAGGAACACCGGGGAGCTGTTTTTT; CDR3aa: CSAAPVDRRNTGELFF
j_gene: TRBJ2-7; v_gene: TRBV27; abundance: many; d_gene: .; CDR3nt: TGTGCCAGCAGTCCGTATGCAGGTCCCTACGAGCAGTACTTC; CDR3aa: CASSPYAGPYEQYF
j_gene: TRBJ2-1; v_gene: TRBV9; abundance: many; d_gene: .; CDR3nt: TGTGCCAGCAGCATAACCGGGCTGGGGCATCTTTACAATGAGCAGTTCTTC; CDR3aa: CASSITGLGHLYNEQFF
j_gene: TRBJ1-2; v_gene: TRBV28; abundance: many; d_gene: .; CDR3nt: TGTGCCAGCAGTTCAATGGTGGGGACCCTGAGGGGCTACACCTTC; CDR3aa: CASSSMVGTLRGYTF
j_gene: TRBJ2-1; v_gene: TRBV7-3; abundance: many; d_gene: .; CDR3nt: TGTGCCAGCAGCCGGGACCAGCGTTCTTACAATGAGCAGTTCTTC; CDR3aa: CASSRDQRSYNEQFF
j_gene: TRBJ2-7; v_gene: TRBV10-3; abundance: many; d_gene: TRBD1; CDR3nt: TGTGCCATCAGTTTCGGGACAGCAAATGACTACGAGCAGTACTTC; CDR3aa: CAISFGTANDYEQYF
j_gene: TRBJ1-1; v_gene: TRBV20-1; abundance: many; d_gene: .; CDR3nt: TGCAGTGCTAGTAGAGCTGGGGGGTCTGAAGCTTTCTTT; CDR3aa: CSASRAGGSEAFF
j_gene: TRBJ2-4; v_gene: TRBV2; abundance: many; d_gene: .; CDR3nt: TGTGCCAGCAGCCCCCTCACAGGGAAGGACAAAAACATTCAGTACTTC; CDR3aa: CASSPLTGKDKNIQYF
j_gene: TRBJ2-5; v_gene: TRBV5-4; abundance: few; d_gene: TRBD2; CDR3nt: TGTGCCAGCAGCACACGACTAGCGGGAGTTTTTGAGACCCAGTACTTC; CDR3aa: CASSTRLAGVFETQYF
j_gene: TRBJ2-1; v_gene: TRBV20-1; abundance: many; d_gene: TRBD1; CDR3nt: TGCAGTGCTAGAGAGGGGGGGACAGGGCACAATGAGCAGTTCTTC; CDR3aa: CSAREGGTGHNEQFF
j_gene: TRBJ1-3; v_gene: TRBV12-3/TRBV12-4; abundance: many; d_gene: .; CDR3nt: TGTGCCAGCAGCTCCCCGGCAGGCCCCCGAAGTGACACCATATATTTT; CDR3aa: CASSSPAGPRSDTIYF
j_gene: TRBJ2-5; v_gene: TRBV20-1; abundance: many; d_gene: TRBD2; CDR3nt: TGCAGTGTCCTCGGCGGGAGGGCCCAAGAGACCCAGTACTTC; CDR3aa: CSVLGGRAQETQYF
j_gene: TRBJ2-1; v_gene: TRBV4-2; abundance: many; d_gene: .; CDR3nt: TGTGCCAGCAGCCAAGCTCCCAATGAGCAGTTCTTC; CDR3aa: CASSQAPNEQFF
j_gene: TRBJ1-1; v_gene: TRBV28; abundance: many; d_gene: .; CDR3nt: TGTGCCAGCAGGAAGGGGCGGAACACTGAAGCTTTCTTT; CDR3aa: CASRKGRNTEAFF
j_gene: TRBJ2-3; v_gene: TRBV30; abundance: many; d_gene: .; CDR3nt: TGTGCCTGGTCGGAAGATACGCAGTATTTT; CDR3aa: CAWSEDTQYF
j_gene: TRBJ1-5; v_gene: TRBV12-3/TRBV12-4; abundance: many; d_gene: TRBD1; CDR3nt: TGTGCCAGCAGGGGACAGGCTAGCAATCAGCCCCAGCATTTT; CDR3aa: CASRGQASNQPQHF
j_gene: TRBJ1-2; v_gene: TRBV29-1; abundance: .; d_gene: TRBD1; CDR3nt: TGCAGCGTTGAGGGGCAGGGGGGTGGCTACACCTTC; CDR3aa: CSVEGQGGGYTF
j_gene: TRBJ2-3; v_gene: TRBV18; abundance: .; d_gene: .; CDR3nt: TGTGCCAGCTCACCACCGCAAGGAGGGGATACGCAGTATTTT; CDR3aa: CASSPPQGGDTQYF
j_gene: TRBJ2-1; v_gene: TRBV5-1; abundance: many; d_gene: TRBD2; CDR3nt: TGCGCCAGCAGCCCATCAGGACTAGCCTCCTACAATGAGCAGTTCTTC; CDR3aa: CASSPSGLASYNEQFF
j_gene: TRBJ2-6; v_gene: TRBV5-4; abundance: .; d_gene: .; CDR3nt: TGTGCCAGCGGTACTGGGGCCAACGTCCTGACTTTC; CDR3aa: CASGTGANVLTF
j_gene: TRBJ1-1; v_gene: TRBV12-3/TRBV12-4; abundance: many; d_gene: TRBD1; CDR3nt: TGTGCCAGCAGGGGACAGGGGAGGGACACTGAAGCTTTCTTT; CDR3aa: CASRGQGRDTEAFF
j_gene: TRBJ2-2; v_gene: TRBV30; abundance: many; d_gene: .; CDR3nt: TGTGCCTGGAGTGTGGGGAACACCGGGGAGCTGTTTTTT; CDR3aa: CAWSVGNTGELFF
j_gene: TRBJ2-7; v_gene: TRBV6-6; abundance: many; d_gene: .; CDR3nt: TGTGCCAGCAGTTACTCGTCACCGGGACTCGAGAGGCCCGGTCGGTACGAGCAGTACTTC; CDR3aa: CASSYSSPGLERPGRYEQYF
j_gene: TRBJ2-3; v_gene: TRBV27; abundance: many; d_gene: TRBD2; CDR3nt: TGTGCCAGCACCCTTAGCGGGAGCGGATCAGATACGCAGTATTTT; CDR3aa: CASTLSGSGSDTQYF
j_gene: TRBJ2-5; v_gene: TRBV11-3; abundance: many; d_gene: .; CDR3nt: TGTGCCAGCAGCCCCCGGGTCCAGAGGGCTGAGACCCAGTACTTC; CDR3aa: CASSPRVQRAETQYF
j_gene: TRBJ1-4; v_gene: TRBV20-1; abundance: once; d_gene: .; CDR3nt: TGCAGTGCCTACAGTGCAACTAATGAAAAACTGTTTTTT; CDR3aa: CSAYSATNEKLFF
j_gene: TRBJ2-5; v_gene: TRBV5-1; abundance: many; d_gene: TRBD1; CDR3nt: TGCGCCAGCAGCGGGACAGGGGGCATTAGGGAGACCCAGTACTTC; CDR3aa: CASSGTGGIRETQYF